The rows below give T cell receptor beta chains drawn from one sample of a study of blood T cell repertoires in COVID-19. Profiling relied on immunoSEQ multiplex PCR, and the TCRdb table lists in-frame clones only, not all of them. The table has around 390,000 clones, about 86% seen once. Material for sequencing was PBMCs or T cells enriched from blood (not recorded which). Source of these receptors: a woman between 45 and 60 years old who had recovered from COVID-19. The CDR3 runs from the conserved cysteine through the conserved F or W. The D gene is left open where the match is weak. Some rows have no size entry. The others give once, few or many, or a class for an expanded clone.

size: once
D: TRBD2
J: TRBJ2-2
V: TRBV14
DNA: TGTGCCAGCAGCCACCGACCTAGCGGGGGGTGGACCGGGGAGCTGTTTTTT
CDR3: CASSHRPSGGWTGELFF

size: NA
D: TRBD2
J: TRBJ2-7
V: TRBV5-6
DNA: TGTGCCAGCAGCACGAGGACTAGTCGTTACGAGCAGTACTTC
CDR3: CASSTRTSRYEQYF

size: NA
D: NA
J: TRBJ2-7
V: TRBV20-1
DNA: TGCAGTGCTAGTCTGTACGAGCAGTACTTC
CDR3: CSASLYEQYF

size: NA
D: NA
J: TRBJ1-2
V: TRBV28
DNA: TGTGCCAGCGGGACCGGGGAGGGTGATGGCTACACCTTC
CDR3: CASGTGEGDGYTF

size: NA
D: TRBD1
J: TRBJ1-4
V: TRBV5-1
DNA: TGCGCCAGCAGCTTGGCCGTGGGGACAGAGAAAAAACTGTTTTTT
CDR3: CASSLAVGTEKKLFF

size: NA
D: TRBD1
J: TRBJ2-7
V: TRBV4-1
DNA: TGCGCCAGCAGCCAAACTGAGGACAGGGCCGTTGGGGAGCAGTACTTC
CDR3: CASSQTEDRAVGEQYF

size: once
D: NA
J: TRBJ2-7
V: TRBV7-2
DNA: TGTGCCAGCAGCTTAGTCCGCGGGGCCCGCCTCTACGAGCAGTACTTC
CDR3: CASSLVRGARLYEQYF

size: NA
D: TRBD2
J: TRBJ2-2
V: TRBV7-2
DNA: TGTGCCAGCAGCCTTCGAGCGGGGGGGAACACCGGGGAGCTGTTTTTT
CDR3: CASSLRAGGNTGELFF

size: NA
D: NA
J: TRBJ2-7
V: TRBV5-5
DNA: TGTGCCAGCAGCACCCCAGAATACGAGCAGTACTTC
CDR3: CASSTPEYEQYF

size: NA
D: NA
J: TRBJ1-2
V: TRBV28
DNA: TGTGCCAGCAGCATGGGGTCGGGGATTAGCTATGGCTACACCTTC
CDR3: CASSMGSGISYGYTF

size: NA
D: NA
J: TRBJ1-1
V: TRBV6-5
DNA: TGTGCCAGCAGTTACTCGGACAATATGAACACTGAAGCTTTCTTT
CDR3: CASSYSDNMNTEAFF

size: NA
D: TRBD1
J: TRBJ1-1
V: TRBV6-5
DNA: TGTGCCAGCACCGGGCAGGGGGCGCGGGGCACTGAAGCTTTCTTT
CDR3: CASTGQGARGTEAFF

size: many
D: TRBD2
J: TRBJ2-5
V: TRBV4-2
DNA: TGTGCCAGCAGCCAAGATCTTAGCGGGGGGGCTCTCCAAGAGACCCAGTACTTC
CDR3: CASSQDLSGGALQETQYF

size: NA
D: TRBD1
J: TRBJ2-7
V: TRBV4-3
DNA: TGCGCCAGCAGCCAAGGGACAGGGCAGCCCTACGAGCAGTACTTC
CDR3: CASSQGTGQPYEQYF

size: NA
D: TRBD1
J: TRBJ1-2
V: TRBV6-5
DNA: TGTGCCAGCAGTCGGACAGGGCTTAGCTATGGCTACACCTTC
CDR3: CASSRTGLSYGYTF

size: NA
D: NA
J: TRBJ2-2
V: TRBV7-6
DNA: TGTGCCAGCAGCTTACGCGTGAACACCGGGGAGCTGTTTTTT
CDR3: CASSLRVNTGELFF

size: NA
D: TRBD1
J: TRBJ2-7
V: TRBV28
DNA: TGTGCCAGCAGTTTCGCCGGGACAGGGAGCTACGAGCAGTACTTC
CDR3: CASSFAGTGSYEQYF

size: NA
D: TRBD1
J: TRBJ2-1
V: TRBV7-2
DNA: TGTGCCAGCAGCTACGGGACAGCCAACTACAATGAGCAGTTCTTC
CDR3: CASSYGTANYNEQFF

size: NA
D: TRBD2
J: TRBJ2-3
V: TRBV27
DNA: TGTGCCAGCAGTCTGCGGGGGGCCGGGACAGATACGCAGTATTTT
CDR3: CASSLRGAGTDTQYF

size: NA
D: NA
J: TRBJ2-7
V: TRBV28
DNA: TGTGCCAGCAGTGACCCGGCCAGGGTGGTCGAGCAGTACTTC
CDR3: CASSDPARVVEQYF

size: NA
D: TRBD1
J: TRBJ1-3
V: TRBV5-1
DNA: TGCGCCAGCAGCTCTACAGGGGCGGCGGGAAACACCATATATTTT
CDR3: CASSSTGAAGNTIYF

size: NA
D: TRBD1
J: TRBJ1-2
V: TRBV12-3/TRBV12-4
DNA: TGTGCCAGCAGTGGACAGGGGAACTATGGCTACACCTTC
CDR3: CASSGQGNYGYTF

size: NA
D: TRBD1
J: TRBJ1-2
V: TRBV19
DNA: TGTGCCAGTAGCCCAGCCGGGACAGGGAGATATGGCTACACCTTC
CDR3: CASSPAGTGRYGYTF

size: NA
D: NA
J: TRBJ2-7
V: TRBV6-5
DNA: TGTGCCAGCAGGAGGTGGGCCACAGGCAACTACGAGCAGTACTTC
CDR3: CASRRWATGNYEQYF

size: NA
D: NA
J: TRBJ1-1
V: TRBV11-2
DNA: TGTGCCAGCAGCTTCCCCCGCCCGGGGTGCACTGAAGCTTTCTTT
CDR3: CASSFPRPGCTEAFF

size: once
D: TRBD1
J: TRBJ1-3
V: TRBV19
DNA: TGTGCCCCCAAGGCCCTCTTGTCCACCCCAGGGGGCAATTTT
CDR3: CAPKALLSTPGGNF

size: NA
D: NA
J: TRBJ2-1
V: TRBV2
DNA: TGTGCCAGCAGTGAAGCGCATCTAGACAATGAGCAGTTCTTC
CDR3: CASSEAHLDNEQFF

size: NA
D: TRBD2
J: TRBJ2-5
V: TRBV2
DNA: TGTGCCAGCACCCTGGGGACTACGGGGAGGGAGACCCAGTACTTC
CDR3: CASTLGTTGRETQYF

size: NA
D: TRBD1
J: TRBJ1-6
V: TRBV11-2
DNA: TGTGCCAGCAGCTTAGGGGACAGGGAGATTTCACCCCTCCACTTT
CDR3: CASSLGDREISPLHF

size: NA
D: NA
J: TRBJ1-5
V: TRBV19
DNA: TGTGCCAGTCAGGGAAGCAATCAGCCCCAGCATTTT
CDR3: CASQGSNQPQHF

size: NA
D: TRBD1
J: TRBJ2-4
V: TRBV19
DNA: TGTGCCAGTAGTATAGATCTTTGGACAGGGGGCGTGAACATTCAGTACTTC
CDR3: CASSIDLWTGGVNIQYF

size: NA
D: TRBD1
J: TRBJ1-2
V: TRBV5-1
DNA: TGCGCCAGCAGCTTGGGCGGGGAGCGGAGGGACAGGGGACTTTATGGCTACACCTTC
CDR3: CASSLGGERRDRGLYGYTF

size: few
D: NA
J: TRBJ1-5
V: TRBV2
DNA: TGTGCCAGCAGTGAACTTGGGGTTACAGGACCTCAGCCCCAGCATTTT
CDR3: CASSELGVTGPQPQHF

size: NA
D: NA
J: TRBJ2-1
V: TRBV5-1
DNA: TGCGCCAGCAGCTTCGGAGAGAGCGACTACAATGAGCAGTTCTTC
CDR3: CASSFGESDYNEQFF

size: NA
D: TRBD1
J: TRBJ2-5
V: TRBV5-1
DNA: TGCGCCAGCAGCTTGCTACAGGGGACGCAAGAGACCCAGTACTTC
CDR3: CASSLLQGTQETQYF

size: many
D: TRBD1
J: TRBJ1-6
V: TRBV7-8
DNA: TGTGCCAGCAGCGCGTACAGGGGTAAGGATTCACCCCTCCACTTT
CDR3: CASSAYRGKDSPLHF

size: NA
D: TRBD1
J: TRBJ1-1
V: TRBV5-1
DNA: TGCGCCAGCAGCTTGGCCTACGGGACAGTAAACACTGAAGCTTTCTTT
CDR3: CASSLAYGTVNTEAFF

size: NA
D: NA
J: TRBJ1-6
V: TRBV2
DNA: TGTGCCAGCAGTTTGGGGGGGGGCGTTAATTCACCCCTCCACTTT
CDR3: CASSLGGGVNSPLHF

size: once
D: NA
J: TRBJ1-2
V: TRBV20-1
DNA: TGCAGTGCAAGCAACTATGGCTACACCTTC
CDR3: CSASNYGYTF

size: NA
D: TRBD2
J: TRBJ2-2
V: TRBV5-1
DNA: TGCGCCAGCAGCTTGGATAGCGGGGGGTCCGGGGAGCTGTTTTTT
CDR3: CASSLDSGGSGELFF

size: NA
D: NA
J: TRBJ1-3
V: TRBV4-1
DNA: TGCGCCAGCAGCCTTAGGGGCGCAGTCAACTCTGGAAACACCATATATTTT
CDR3: CASSLRGAVNSGNTIYF

size: few
D: NA
J: TRBJ1-3
V: TRBV19
DNA: TGTGCCAGCCGGGGGGGGAGCTCTGGAAACACCATATATTTT
CDR3: CASRGGSSGNTIYF

size: NA
D: NA
J: TRBJ1-2
V: TRBV6-4
DNA: TGTGCCAGCAGTCCTCGCGGACAGTCGGGAGGCTACACCTTC
CDR3: CASSPRGQSGGYTF

size: NA
D: NA
J: TRBJ2-7
V: TRBV28
DNA: TGTGCCAGCGGTAGGCAGGGCGGCCACGAGCAGTACTTC
CDR3: CASGRQGGHEQYF

size: NA
D: NA
J: TRBJ2-5
V: TRBV21-1
DNA: TGTGCCAGCAGCAGGCAGTACCAAGAGACCCAGTACTTC
CDR3: CASSRQYQETQYF

size: NA
D: NA
J: TRBJ2-5
V: TRBV6-5
DNA: TGTGCCAGCTTCAGGACACCCGGAGAGACCCAGTACTTC
CDR3: CASFRTPGETQYF

size: NA
D: NA
J: TRBJ2-3
V: TRBV6-5
DNA: TGTGCCAGCAGTTACTCTTGGGAGGATACGCAGTATTTT
CDR3: CASSYSWEDTQYF

size: NA
D: NA
J: TRBJ1-2
V: TRBV9
DNA: TGTGCCAGCAGCGTAGCTGAGGGGGTCTACTATGGCTACACCTTC
CDR3: CASSVAEGVYYGYTF

size: NA
D: TRBD1
J: TRBJ1-3
V: TRBV2
DNA: TGTGCCAGCACTCCGGACAGGGCATCTGGAAACACCATATATTTT
CDR3: CASTPDRASGNTIYF

size: NA
D: NA
J: TRBJ2-3
V: TRBV27
DNA: TGTGCCAGCAGTTTATTGGAAACAGGGATACTTCGGACAGATACGCAGTATTTT
CDR3: CASSLLETGILRTDTQYF

size: NA
D: NA
J: TRBJ1-1
V: TRBV11-1
DNA: TGTGCCAGCAGCTTGAGGGGGAAAACTGAAGCTTTCTTT
CDR3: CASSLRGKTEAFF

size: NA
D: NA
J: TRBJ1-5
V: TRBV19
DNA: TGTGCCAGTAGTATGTCCAGATCCAATCAGCCCCAGCATTTT
CDR3: CASSMSRSNQPQHF

size: NA
D: NA
J: TRBJ1-5
V: TRBV2
DNA: TGTGCCAGCACCCGAGGGTATAGCAATCAGCCCCAGCATTTT
CDR3: CASTRGYSNQPQHF

size: NA
D: NA
J: TRBJ1-6
V: TRBV4-1
DNA: TGCGCCAGCAGCCAAGATGGCTCCGGGCGGGGTTCACCCCTCCACTTT
CDR3: CASSQDGSGRGSPLHF